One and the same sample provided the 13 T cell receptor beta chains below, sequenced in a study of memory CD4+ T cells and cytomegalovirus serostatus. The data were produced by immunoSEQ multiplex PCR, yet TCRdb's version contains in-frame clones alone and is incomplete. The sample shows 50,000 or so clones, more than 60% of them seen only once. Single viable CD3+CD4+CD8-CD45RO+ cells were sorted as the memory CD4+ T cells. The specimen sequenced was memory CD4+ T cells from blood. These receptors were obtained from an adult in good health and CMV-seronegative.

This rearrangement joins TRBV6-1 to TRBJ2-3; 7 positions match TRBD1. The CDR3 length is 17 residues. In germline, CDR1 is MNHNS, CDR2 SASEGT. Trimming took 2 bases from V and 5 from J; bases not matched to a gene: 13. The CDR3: CASSELRTGRIGDTQYF. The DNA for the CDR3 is TGTGCCAGCAGTGAACTTCGGACAGGTAGAATAGGAGATACGCAGTATTTT.

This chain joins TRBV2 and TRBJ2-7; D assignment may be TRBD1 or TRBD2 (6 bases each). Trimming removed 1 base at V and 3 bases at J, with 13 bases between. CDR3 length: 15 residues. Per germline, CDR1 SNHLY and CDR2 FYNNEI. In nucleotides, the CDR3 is TGTGCCAGCAGTGAAGGGTGGGGGGCCCTCTACGAGCAGTACTTC. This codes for CASSEGWGALYEQYF.

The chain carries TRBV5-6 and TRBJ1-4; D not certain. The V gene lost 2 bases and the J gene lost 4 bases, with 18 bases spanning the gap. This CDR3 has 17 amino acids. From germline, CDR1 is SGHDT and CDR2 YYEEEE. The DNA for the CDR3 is TGTGCCAGCAGCTTATCCCCAACTCTGGACTATAATGAAAAACTGTTTTTT. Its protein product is CASSLSPTLDYNEKLFF.

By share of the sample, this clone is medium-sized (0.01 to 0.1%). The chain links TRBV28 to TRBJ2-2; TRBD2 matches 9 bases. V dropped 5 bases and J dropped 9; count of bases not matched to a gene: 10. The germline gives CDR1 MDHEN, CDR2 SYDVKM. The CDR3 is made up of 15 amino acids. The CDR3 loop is CASSTSSGKGWELFF. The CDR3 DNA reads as TGTGCCAGCAGTACCTCTAGCGGGAAGGGTTGGGAGCTGTTTTTT.

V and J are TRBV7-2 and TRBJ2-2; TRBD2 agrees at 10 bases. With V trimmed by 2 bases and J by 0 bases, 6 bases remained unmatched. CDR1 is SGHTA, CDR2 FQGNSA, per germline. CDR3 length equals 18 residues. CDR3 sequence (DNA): TGTGCCAGCAGCTTAAGGCTAGCGGGAGCCCCGAACACCGGGGAGCTGTTTTTT. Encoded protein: CASSLRLAGAPNTGELFF.

CDR3 in amino acids: CASRGGRERGSYNEQFF. The CDR3 coding sequence is TGTGCCAGCAGAGGCGGGCGGGAGAGGGGCTCCTACAATGAGCAGTTCTTC. This chain links TRBV7-8 with TRBJ2-1; 7 nucleotides agree with TRBD2. V shed 6 bases, J shed 0 bases, and the junction held 11 bases outside the gene matches. The CDR3 consists of 17 residues. Per the germline V gene, CDR1 is SGHVS and CDR2 is FQNEAQ.

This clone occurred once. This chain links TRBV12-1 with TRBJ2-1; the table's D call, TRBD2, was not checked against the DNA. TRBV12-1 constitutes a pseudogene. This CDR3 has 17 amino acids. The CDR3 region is CASSFVALAGGPNEQFF. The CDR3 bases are TGTGCCAGCAGCTTTGTTGCTCTAGCGGGAGGGCCCAATGAGCAGTTCTTC.

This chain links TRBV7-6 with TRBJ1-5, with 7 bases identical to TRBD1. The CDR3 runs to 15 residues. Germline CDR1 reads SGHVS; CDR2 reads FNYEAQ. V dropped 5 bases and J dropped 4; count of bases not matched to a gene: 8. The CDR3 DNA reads TGTGCCAGCAGCCTCCTGACAGGGAATAATCAGCCCCAGCATTTT. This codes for CASSLLTGNNQPQHF.

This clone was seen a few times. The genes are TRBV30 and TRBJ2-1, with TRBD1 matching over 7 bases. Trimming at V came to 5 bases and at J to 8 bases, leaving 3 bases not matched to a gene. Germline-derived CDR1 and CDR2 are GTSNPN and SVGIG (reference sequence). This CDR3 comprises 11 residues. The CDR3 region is CAWGTVDEQFF. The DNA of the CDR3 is TGTGCCTGGGGGACAGTAGATGAGCAGTTCTTC.

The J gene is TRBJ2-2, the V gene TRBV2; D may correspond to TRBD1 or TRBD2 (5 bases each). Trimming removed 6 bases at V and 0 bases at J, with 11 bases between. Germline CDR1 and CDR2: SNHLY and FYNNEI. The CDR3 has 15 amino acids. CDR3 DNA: TGTGCCAGCAGGGTGGGACGTACGAACACCGGGGAGCTGTTTTTT. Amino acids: CASRVGRTNTGELFF.

The CDR3 reads CASSLVSGRAVNTGELFF. Here the CDR3 DNA reads TGTGCCAGCAGCTTAGTTAGCGGGAGGGCCGTAAACACCGGGGAGCTGTTTTTT. The chain uses TRBV5-4 and TRBJ2-2; TRBD2 aligns across 11 bases. The CDR3 covers 18 residues. Germline CDR1 is SGHNT and CDR2 is YYREEE (reference sequence). The trim removed 2 bases at V and 2 bases at J, leaving 8 bases unmatched. The entire variable domain, with the rest obtained from reference TRBV5-4 and TRBJ2-2, is as follows: ETGVTQSPTHLIKTRGQQVTLRCSSQSGHNTVSWYQQALGQGPQFIFQYYREEENGRGNFPPRFSGLQFPNYSSELNVNALELDDSALYLCASSLVSGRAVNTGELFFGEGSRLTVL.

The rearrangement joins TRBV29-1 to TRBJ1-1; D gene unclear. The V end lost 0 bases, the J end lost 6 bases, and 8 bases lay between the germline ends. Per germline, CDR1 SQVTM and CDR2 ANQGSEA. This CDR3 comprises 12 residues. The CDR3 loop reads CSVEDRGSEAFF. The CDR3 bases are TGCAGCGTTGAAGATCGAGGGTCTGAAGCTTTCTTT.

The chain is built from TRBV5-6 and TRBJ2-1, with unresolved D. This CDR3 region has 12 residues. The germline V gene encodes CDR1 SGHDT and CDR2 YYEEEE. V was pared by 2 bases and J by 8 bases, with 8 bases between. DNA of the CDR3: TGTGCCAGCAGCTTAGACGTCCATGAGCAGTTCTTC. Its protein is CASSLDVHEQFF.